The clone carrying this T cell receptor beta chain was seen only a few times. In the authors' workflow: Amplification of reference gene primers was used by the study to estimate nucleated cell counts. Measured with immunoSEQ multiplex PCR; TCRdb has only the in-frame clones, and not every one. V, J and clone size are those of that table, while D and trimming were read from the DNA. The table lists over 95,000 clones, roughly 89% of them singletons. From germline, CDR1 is SEHNR and CDR2 FQNEAQ (reference sequence). This CDR3 spans 16 amino acids. The V end was cut by 5 bases, the J end by 2 bases, with 15 bases between. These data originate in a study of blood T cell repertoires in COVID-19. As for the study in general: Researchers got acute and convalescent COVID-19 samples from the United States, Italy and Spain. Nucleic acid was either cDNA or gDNA, and it came from T cells, B-cell-depleted T cells, or PBMCs.

The source is a human donor with acute or convalescent COVID-19. The donor label of this sample is uncertain. Sequences were obtained from peripheral blood. J is TRBJ2-2 and V is TRBV7-9; TRBD2 is a possible D gene (6 bases). CDR3 protein: CASSRDSGFNTGELFF. The CDR3, as DNA: TGTGCCAGCAGCCGGGACTCCGGATTCAACACCGGGGAGCTGTTTTTT.